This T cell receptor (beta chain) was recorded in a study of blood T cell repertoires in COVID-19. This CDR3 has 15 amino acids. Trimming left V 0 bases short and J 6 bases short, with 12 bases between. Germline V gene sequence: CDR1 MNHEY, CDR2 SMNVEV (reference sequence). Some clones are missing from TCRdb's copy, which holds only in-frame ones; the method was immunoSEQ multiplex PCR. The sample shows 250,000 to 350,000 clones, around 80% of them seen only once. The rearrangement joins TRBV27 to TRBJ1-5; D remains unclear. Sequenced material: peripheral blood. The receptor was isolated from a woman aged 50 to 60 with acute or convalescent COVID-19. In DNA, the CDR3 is TGTGCCAGCAGTTTATCTGGCGGCCGAGTTCAGCCCCAGCATTTT. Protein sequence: CASSLSGGRVQPQHF.